This TCR beta chain came from a study of blood T cell repertoires in COVID-19. The CDR3 covers 15 residues. Trimming took 1 base from V and 5 from J, leaving 13 bases between them. The germline V gene encodes CDR1 SGHTS and CDR2 YDEGEE. Using immunoSEQ multiplex PCR, the repertoire was profiled, and TCRdb retains in-frame clones only, with some absent. The sample consists of more than 200,000 clones, about 86% of them appearing once. The clonotype originates from a man older than 75 with acute or convalescent COVID-19. The source material was peripheral blood. The chain combines TRBV5-8 with TRBJ1-5; the D is unclear. CDR3 loop: CASSLSGFVDQPQHF. As DNA, the CDR3 is TGTGCCAGCAGCTTGTCAGGATTTGTCGATCAGCCCCAGCATTTT.